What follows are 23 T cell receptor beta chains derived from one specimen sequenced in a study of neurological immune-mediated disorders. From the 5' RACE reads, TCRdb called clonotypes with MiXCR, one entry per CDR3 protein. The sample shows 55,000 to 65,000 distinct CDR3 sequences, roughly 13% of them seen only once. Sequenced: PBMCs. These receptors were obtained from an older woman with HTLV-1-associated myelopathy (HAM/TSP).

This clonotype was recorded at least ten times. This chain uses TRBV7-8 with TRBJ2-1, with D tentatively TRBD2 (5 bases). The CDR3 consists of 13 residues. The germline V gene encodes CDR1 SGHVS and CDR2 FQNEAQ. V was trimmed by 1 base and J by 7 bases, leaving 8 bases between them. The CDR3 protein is CASSLGTVNEQFF. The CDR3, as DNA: TGTGCCAGCAGCTTAGGGACTGTGAATGAGCAGTTCTTC.

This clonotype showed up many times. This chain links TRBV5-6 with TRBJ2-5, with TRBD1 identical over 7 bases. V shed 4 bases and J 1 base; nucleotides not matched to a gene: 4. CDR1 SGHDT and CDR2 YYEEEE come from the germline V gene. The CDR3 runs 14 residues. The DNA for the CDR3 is TGTGCCAGCAGCCCGACAGGGCCCCAAGAGACCCAGTACTTC. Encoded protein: CASSPTGPQETQYF. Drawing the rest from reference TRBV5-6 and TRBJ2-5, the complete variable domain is DAGVTQSPTHLIKTRGQQVTLRCSPKSGHDTVSWYQQALGQGPQFIFQYYEEEERQRGNFPDRFSGHQFPNYSSELNVNALLLGDSALYLCASSPTGPQETQYFGPGTRLLVL.

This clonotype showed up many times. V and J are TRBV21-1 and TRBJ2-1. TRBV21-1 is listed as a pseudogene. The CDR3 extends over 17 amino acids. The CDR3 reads CASSKEFERHSYNEQFF. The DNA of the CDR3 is TGTGCCAGCAGCAAAGAGTTTGAGCGTCACTCCTACAATGAGCAGTTCTTC.

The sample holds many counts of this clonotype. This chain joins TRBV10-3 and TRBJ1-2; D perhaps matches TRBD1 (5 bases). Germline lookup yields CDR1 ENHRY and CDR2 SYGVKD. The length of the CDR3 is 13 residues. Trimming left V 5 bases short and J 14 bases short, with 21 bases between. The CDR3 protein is CAISPSGRGPRTF. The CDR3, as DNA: TGTGCCATCAGTCCCTCGGGTAGGGGCCCTAGGACCTTC.

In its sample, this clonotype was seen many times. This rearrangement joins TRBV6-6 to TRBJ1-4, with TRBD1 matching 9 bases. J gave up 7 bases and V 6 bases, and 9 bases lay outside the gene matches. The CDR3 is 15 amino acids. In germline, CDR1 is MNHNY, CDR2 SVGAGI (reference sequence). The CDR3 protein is CASRSITGGGEKLFF. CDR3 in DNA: TGTGCCAGCAGGTCGATTACAGGGGGCGGTGAAAAACTGTTTTTT.

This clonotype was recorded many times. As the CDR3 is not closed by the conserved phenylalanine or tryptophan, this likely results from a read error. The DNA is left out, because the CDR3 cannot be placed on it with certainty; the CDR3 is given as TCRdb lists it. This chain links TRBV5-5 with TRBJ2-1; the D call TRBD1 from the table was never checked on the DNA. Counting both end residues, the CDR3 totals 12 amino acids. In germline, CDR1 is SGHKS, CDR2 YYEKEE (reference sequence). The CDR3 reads CASSLLGQDLST.

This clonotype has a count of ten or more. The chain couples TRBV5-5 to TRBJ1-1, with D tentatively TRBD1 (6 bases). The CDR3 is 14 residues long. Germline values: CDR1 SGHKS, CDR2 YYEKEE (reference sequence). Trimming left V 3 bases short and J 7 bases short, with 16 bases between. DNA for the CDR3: TGTGCCAGCAGCTGGGCCCGGGGGCTGGGTGAAGCTTTCTTT. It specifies CASSWARGLGEAFF.

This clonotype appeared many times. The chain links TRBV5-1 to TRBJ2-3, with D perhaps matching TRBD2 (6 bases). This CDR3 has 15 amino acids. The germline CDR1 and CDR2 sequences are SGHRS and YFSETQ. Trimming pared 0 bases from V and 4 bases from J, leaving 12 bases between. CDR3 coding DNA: TGCGCCAGCAGCTTGGCGGTTGGCGGGGCAGATACGCAGTATTTT. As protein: CASSLAVGGADTQYF.

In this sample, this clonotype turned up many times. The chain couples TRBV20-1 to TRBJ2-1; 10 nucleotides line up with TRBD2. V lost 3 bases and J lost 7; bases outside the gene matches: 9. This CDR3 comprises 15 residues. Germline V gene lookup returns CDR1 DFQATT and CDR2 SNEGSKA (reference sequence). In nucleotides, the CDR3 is TGCAGTGCTAGGGCTAGCGGGAGTTGGGGGAATGAGCAGTTCTTC. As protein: CSARASGSWGNEQFF.

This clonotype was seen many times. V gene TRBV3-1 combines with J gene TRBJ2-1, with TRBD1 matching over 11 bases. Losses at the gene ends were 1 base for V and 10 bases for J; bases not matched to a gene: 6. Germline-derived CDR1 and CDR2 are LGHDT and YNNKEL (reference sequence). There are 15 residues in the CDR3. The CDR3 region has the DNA TGTGCCAGCAGCCAAGCAGGGACAGGGGGTGAAGAGCAGTTCTTC. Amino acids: CASSQAGTGGEEQFF.

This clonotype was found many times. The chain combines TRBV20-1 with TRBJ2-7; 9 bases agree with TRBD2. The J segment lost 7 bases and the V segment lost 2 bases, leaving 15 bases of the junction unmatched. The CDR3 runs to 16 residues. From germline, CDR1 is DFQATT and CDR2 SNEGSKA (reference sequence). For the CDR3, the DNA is TGCAGTGCTAGAAGGGAGAGGCGGGAGGGCCGTCAAGAGCAGTACTTC. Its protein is CSARRERREGRQEQYF.

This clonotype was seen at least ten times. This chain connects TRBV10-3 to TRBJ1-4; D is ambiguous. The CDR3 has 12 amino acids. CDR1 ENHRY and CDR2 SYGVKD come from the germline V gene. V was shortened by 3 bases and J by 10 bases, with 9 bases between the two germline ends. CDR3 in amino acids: CAISDQYGKLFF. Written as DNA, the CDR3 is TGTGCCATCAGTGACCAATATGGAAAACTGTTTTTT.

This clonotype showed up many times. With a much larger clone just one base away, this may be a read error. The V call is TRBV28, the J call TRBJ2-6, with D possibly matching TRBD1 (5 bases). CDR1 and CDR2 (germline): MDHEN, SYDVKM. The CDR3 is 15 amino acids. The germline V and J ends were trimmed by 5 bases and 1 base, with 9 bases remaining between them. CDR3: CASSQSGSGANVLTF. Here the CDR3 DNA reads TGTGCCAGCAGTCAGTCAGGGTCTGGGGCCAACGTCCTGACTTTC.

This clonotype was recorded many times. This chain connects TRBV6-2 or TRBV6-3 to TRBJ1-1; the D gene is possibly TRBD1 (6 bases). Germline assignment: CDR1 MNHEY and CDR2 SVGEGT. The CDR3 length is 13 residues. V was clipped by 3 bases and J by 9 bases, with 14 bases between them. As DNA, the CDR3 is TGTGCCAGCAGTTATTCGGTGGACAGACAAGCTTTCTTT. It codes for CASSYSVDRQAFF.

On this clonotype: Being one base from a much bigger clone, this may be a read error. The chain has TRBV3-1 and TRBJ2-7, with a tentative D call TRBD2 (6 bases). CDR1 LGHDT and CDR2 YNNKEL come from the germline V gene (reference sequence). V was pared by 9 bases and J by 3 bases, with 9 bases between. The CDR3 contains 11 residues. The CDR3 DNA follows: TGTGCCAGTTCGGGAGTCTACGAGCAGTACTTC. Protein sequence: CASSGVYEQYF.

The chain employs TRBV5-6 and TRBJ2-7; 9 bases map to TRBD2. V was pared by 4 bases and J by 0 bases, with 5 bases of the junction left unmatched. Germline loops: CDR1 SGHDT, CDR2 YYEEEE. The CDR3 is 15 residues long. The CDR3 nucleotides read TGTGCCAGCAGCGACGGGACTAGCTCCTCCTACGAGCAGTACTTC. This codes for CASSDGTSSSYEQYF.

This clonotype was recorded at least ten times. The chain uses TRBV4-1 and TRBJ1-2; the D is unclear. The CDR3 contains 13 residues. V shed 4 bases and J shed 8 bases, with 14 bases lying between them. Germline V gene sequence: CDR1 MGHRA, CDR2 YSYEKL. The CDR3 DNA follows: TGCGCCAGCAGCCTTTTTTTGACTGAAGGCTACACCTTC. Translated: CASSLFLTEGYTF.

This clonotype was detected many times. The CDR3 region is CASSERAAGGMNEQFF. In DNA form, the CDR3 reads TGCGCCAGCAGCGAACGGGCAGCGGGAGGTATGAATGAGCAGTTCTTC. The rearrangement links TRBV4-1 to TRBJ2-1; TRBD2 matches at 9 bases. Germline lookup yields CDR1 MGHRA and CDR2 YSYEKL. V dropped 5 bases and J dropped 7; count of bases not matched to a gene: 12. This CDR3 is 16 amino acids long.

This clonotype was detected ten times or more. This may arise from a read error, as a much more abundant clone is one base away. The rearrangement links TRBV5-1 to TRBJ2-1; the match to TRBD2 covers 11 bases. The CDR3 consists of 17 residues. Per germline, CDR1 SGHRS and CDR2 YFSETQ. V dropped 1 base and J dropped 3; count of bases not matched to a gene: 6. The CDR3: CASSLPSGTSGYNEQFF. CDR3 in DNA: TGCGCCAGCAGCTTGCCATCCGGGACTAGCGGCTACAATGAGCAGTTCTTC.

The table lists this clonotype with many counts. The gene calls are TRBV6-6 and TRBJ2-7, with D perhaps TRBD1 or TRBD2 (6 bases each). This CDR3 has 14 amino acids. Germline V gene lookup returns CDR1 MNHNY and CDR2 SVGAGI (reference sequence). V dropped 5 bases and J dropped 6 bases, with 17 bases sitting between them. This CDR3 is CASSPDRIGGEQYF. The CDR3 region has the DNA TGTGCCAGCAGTCCTGACAGGATCGGGGGCGAGCAGTACTTC.

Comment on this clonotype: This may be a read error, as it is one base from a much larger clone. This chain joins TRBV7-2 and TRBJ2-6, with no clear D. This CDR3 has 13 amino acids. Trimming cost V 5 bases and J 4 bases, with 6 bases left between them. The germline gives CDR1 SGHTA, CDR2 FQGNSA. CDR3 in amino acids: CASSPPGANVLTF. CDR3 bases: TGTGCCAGCAGCCCGCCCGGGGCCAACGTCCTGACTTTC. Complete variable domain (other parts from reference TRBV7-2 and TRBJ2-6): GAGVSQSPSNKVTEKGKDVELRCDPISGHTALYWYRQSLGQGLEFLIYFQGNSAPDKSGLPSDRFSAERTGGSVSTLTIQRTQQEDSAVYLCASSPPGANVLTFGAGSRLTVL.

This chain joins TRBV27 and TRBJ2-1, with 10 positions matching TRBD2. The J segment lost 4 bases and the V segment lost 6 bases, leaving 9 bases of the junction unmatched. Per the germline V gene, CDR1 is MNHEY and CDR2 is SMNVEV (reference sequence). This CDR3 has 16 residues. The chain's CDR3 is CASSPTLAGWYNEQFF. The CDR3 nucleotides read TGTGCCAGCAGCCCGACACTAGCGGGATGGTACAATGAGCAGTTCTTC.

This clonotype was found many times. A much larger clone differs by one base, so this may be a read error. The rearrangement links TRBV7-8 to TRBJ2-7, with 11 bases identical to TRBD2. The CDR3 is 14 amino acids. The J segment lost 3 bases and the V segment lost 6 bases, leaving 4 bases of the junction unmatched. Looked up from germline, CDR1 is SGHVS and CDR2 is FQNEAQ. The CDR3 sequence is CASRASGRSYEQYF. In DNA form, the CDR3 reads TGTGCCAGCAGAGCTAGCGGGAGGAGCTACGAGCAGTACTTC.